These 14 T cell receptor beta chains were all obtained from the same sample, sequenced in a study of T cell responses to AZD1222 COVID-19 vaccine. The repertoire was sequenced with immunoSEQ multiplex PCR; TCRdb's copy has only in-frame clones and lacks some. This sample has 130,000 to 150,000 clones, with under 95% found just once. Sequencing used peripheral blood, obtained on day 0 of MenACWY control vaccination. Receptor source: an adult in good health.

This chain joins TRBV5-6 and TRBJ1-1; maybe TRBD1 (5 bases). V shed 0 bases and J shed 4 bases, with 16 bases lying between them. CDR1 is SGHDT, CDR2 YYEEEE, per germline. This CDR3 is 16 amino acids long. The CDR3 region is CASSLGVLAQGTEAFF. The CDR3 region has the DNA TGTGCCAGCAGCTTGGGGGTGCTGGCCCAGGGCACTGAAGCTTTCTTT.

In its sample, this clone was seen a few times. CDR3 region: CASSSSSRGGASYEQYF. Here the CDR3 DNA reads TGTGCCAGCAGTTCTTCCTCACGGGGTGGGGCCTCCTACGAGCAGTACTTC. The rearrangement joins TRBV27 to TRBJ2-7; D may match TRBD1 or TRBD2 (5 bases each). CDR1 and CDR2 (germline): MNHEY, SMNVEV (reference sequence). This CDR3 is 17 amino acids long. V was shortened by 4 bases and J by 0 bases, with 19 bases between the two germline ends.

The chain is built from TRBV6-5 and TRBJ1-4; D is unclear. Germline loops: CDR1 MNHEY, CDR2 SVGAGI. The CDR3 is made up of 15 amino acids. The V end was cut by 0 bases, the J end by 0 bases, with 5 bases between. The DNA for the CDR3 is TGTGCCAGCAGTTACTCGAACCCAACTAATGAAAAACTGTTTTTT. Its protein product is CASSYSNPTNEKLFF.

The chain combines TRBV5-1 with TRBJ1-2; 7 bases map to TRBD1. This CDR3 is 14 amino acids long. Germline CDR1 and CDR2: SGHRS and YFSETQ. J lost 8 bases, V lost 5 bases, and 12 bases had no gene match. The CDR3 region has the DNA TGCGCCAGCAGTTCGACAGGGACTCCTCTCGGCTACACCTTC. The encoded protein is CASSSTGTPLGYTF.

The chain employs TRBV7-9 and TRBJ1-5, with D unclear. CDR1 is SEHNR and CDR2 is FQNEAQ in the germline V gene (reference sequence). V lost 3 bases and J 0 bases, leaving 9 bases between the germline ends. The CDR3 runs to 15 residues. In nucleotides, the CDR3 is TGTGCCAGCAGCTTGGGCGGGTATAGCAATCAGCCCCAGCATTTT. Encoded protein: CASSLGGYSNQPQHF.

Concerning this clone: The sample has other DNA sequences that encode this CDR3 too. The V gene is TRBV28, the J gene TRBJ2-7, with D perhaps TRBD1 (5 bases). Germline V lookup: CDR1 MDHEN, CDR2 SYDVKM. The CDR3 is 12 residues long. Trimming took off 1 base at V and 7 bases at J, with 8 bases between the two ends. CDR3 region: CASSLSGYEQYF. The CDR3 DNA follows: TGTGCCAGCAGTTTATCAGGGTATGAGCAGTACTTC.

This clone was observed a few times. The chain carries TRBV14 and TRBJ2-3; D ambiguous. V lost 0 bases and J 4 bases, leaving 8 bases between the germline ends. CDR3 size: 14 residues. Germline CDR1 is SGHDN and CDR2 is FVKESK. CDR3 sequence reads: CASSQDWAPDTQYF. CDR3 bases: TGTGCCAGCAGCCAAGACTGGGCCCCAGATACGCAGTATTTT.

The rearrangement links TRBV5-5 to TRBJ1-2, with TRBD1 matching over 7 bases. The CDR3 extends over 17 amino acids. In germline, CDR1 is SGHKS, CDR2 YYEKEE (reference sequence). V shed 2 bases, J shed 4 bases, and the junction held 14 bases outside the gene matches. The CDR3 bases are TGTGCCAGCAGCTTCGGGGACAGACTGTCGGCGGGCTATGGCTACACCTTC. This translates into CASSFGDRLSAGYGYTF.

The chain recombines TRBV5-1 with TRBJ1-2, with 7 bases lining up with TRBD1. Germline trimming cut 0 bases from V and 10 bases from J; bases unmatched to any gene: 6. CDR1 and CDR2 (germline): SGHRS, YFSETQ. This CDR3 has 13 residues. DNA for the CDR3: TGCGCCAGCAGCTTGGAGGGGGCAGGAGTCTACACCTTC. As protein: CASSLEGAGVYTF.

The chain has TRBV5-1 and TRBJ1-1, with TRBD1 matching over 7 bases. The germline V gene has CDR1 SGHRS and CDR2 YFSETQ. This CDR3 spans 15 amino acids. Trimming cost V 1 base and J 4 bases; bases outside gene matches: 7. The CDR3 DNA reads as TGCGCCAGCAGCTTGATGACAGGGATGAGCACTGAAGCTTTCTTT. Protein: CASSLMTGMSTEAFF. Full variable domain (missing parts from reference TRBV5-1 and TRBJ1-1): KAGVTQTPRYLIKTRGQQVTLSCSPISGHRSVSWYQQTPGQGLQFLFEYFSETQRNKGNFPGRFSGRQFSNSRSEMNVSTLELGDSALYLCASSLMTGMSTEAFFGQGTRLTVV.

This chain joins TRBV2 and TRBJ1-1, with D unresolved. V was shortened by 4 bases and J by 0 bases, with 6 bases between the two germline ends. This CDR3 contains 13 residues. The germline CDR1 and CDR2 sequences are SNHLY and FYNNEI. CDR3 region: CASSGEMNTEAFF. CDR3 DNA sequence: TGTGCCAGCAGTGGCGAAATGAACACTGAAGCTTTCTTT. Full variable domain (missing parts from reference TRBV2 and TRBJ1-1): EPEVTQTPSHQVTQMGQEVILRCVPISNHLYFYWYRQILGQKVEFLVSFYNNEISEKSEIFDDQFSVERPDGSNFTLKIRSTKLEDSAMYFCASSGEMNTEAFFGQGTRLTVV.

In this sample, this clone turned up once. The chain employs TRBV10-2 and TRBJ1-1; D remains unclear. The germline V gene has CDR1 WSHSY and CDR2 SAAADI. The CDR3 sequence is 12 residues long. V was trimmed by 2 bases and J by 6 bases, leaving 7 bases between them. CDR3 in amino acids: CASSEVASEAFF. DNA of the CDR3: TGCGCCAGCAGTGAGGTGGCCTCTGAAGCTTTCTTT.

The CDR3 loop reads CASSSLLAGGRGEQFF. The CDR3 nucleotides read TGTGCCAGCAGCTCCCTACTAGCGGGGGGGCGCGGTGAGCAGTTCTTC. The chain couples TRBV7-3 to TRBJ2-1; 13 bases are shared with TRBD2. The CDR3 is 16 residues long. With 4 bases clipped from V and 9 bases from J, the junction kept 9 bases outside the gene matches. Germline V gene lookup returns CDR1 SGHTA and CDR2 FQGTGA.

The chain is built from TRBV27 and TRBJ1-5, with no clear D. V was clipped by 5 bases and J by 7 bases, with 15 bases between them. The CDR3 has 14 residues. Germline lookup yields CDR1 MNHEY and CDR2 SMNVEV (reference sequence). DNA for the CDR3: TGTGCCAGCAGTAGGAAGTTGGAGAGACAGCCCCAGCATTTT. Translated, it gives CASSRKLERQPQHF.